A selection of T cell receptor beta chains follows, all from one sample in a study of vaccination and CD4 T cells after COVID-19. Antigens of these TCRs are unknown. TCRdb re-called the PCR reads through MiXCR, storing one row per CDR3 protein. This sample has several thousand distinct CDR3 sequences; about 44% occur once, and the top ten carry 24%. The sequenced material came from CD4+ T cells from blood, cultured in vitro. All receptors derive from a human donor in good health. Each CDR3 is given without its conserved first and last residue. The order of the fields is V gene, J gene, CDR3 protein.

>TRBV11-2|TRBJ2-7
ASSSNRRENYEQY
>TRBV19|TRBJ1-2
ASSLPGASYGYT
>TRBV5-5|TRBJ1-1
ASSLGLGETEAF
>TRBV5-4|TRBJ2-3
ASSNGTRRTDTQY
>TRBV19|TRBJ2-4
ASSIGARQGTGKNIQY
>TRBV27|TRBJ2-4
ASSLRPDRPIAKNIQY
>TRBV19|TRBJ1-2
ASSIALRQHYGYT
>TRBV20-1|TRBJ1-5
SGGRGPGNQPQH
>TRBV29-1|TRBJ1-1
SGGQGAAEAF
>TRBV7-8|TRBJ1-1
ASSPRTGGVRTEAF
>TRBV28|TRBJ2-7
ASTLGGTGGDEQY
>TRBV20-1|TRBJ2-7
SAAGGGTSYEQY
>TRBV4-1|TRBJ1-5
ASSQVPGDSNQPQH
>TRBV6-5|TRBJ2-3
ASSYGGSTDTQY
>TRBV29-1|TRBJ2-5
SVRASGVETQY
>TRBV5-1|TRBJ2-7
ASSWRDGTYEQY
>TRBV6-2/TRBV6-3|TRBJ2-7
ASTGSLSAQY
>TRBV29-1|TRBJ1-5
SVGRDSNQPQH
>TRBV6-2/TRBV6-3|TRBJ1-2
ASSDPGIYGYT
>TRBV27|TRBJ1-3
ASSRQGGNTIY
>TRBV5-1|TRBJ1-2
ASSYRTGDDGYT